A single TCR beta chain is shown here with its context. No antigen is known for it. These data originate in a study of long-term antiretroviral therapy in people with HIV. Whole-study results and caveats: HIV repertoires covered narrower CDR3 length ranges than controls did.

With survey level as its setting, the immunoSEQ assay was v3.0. This table comes from immunoSEQ multiplex PCR, and its TCRdb copy is limited to in-frame clones, with some not included. The data hold under 20,000 clones, with less than 80% observed a single time. The receptor's source is a woman in her fifties or sixties with HIV. The sample consisted of unsorted PBMCs, taken 0.3 years after starting antiretroviral therapy.

Here the CDR3 DNA reads TGTGCCACTATCCCTAAAGGGGGAAAAAACATTCAGTACTTC. This translates into CATIPKGGKNIQYF. The V and J genes are TRBV6-1 and TRBJ2-4; maybe TRBD1 (6 bases). The CDR3 is 14 amino acids. Germline V gives CDR1 MNHNS, CDR2 SASEGT. Trimming shortened V by 10 bases and J by 4 bases, and 17 bases separated the two germline ends.